This entry lists 8 T cell receptor beta chains sequenced from one sample in a study of blood T cell repertoires in COVID-19. Libraries were prepared by immunoSEQ multiplex PCR; TCRdb keeps only in-frame clonotypes and omits some of them. This sample yields about 58,000 clones, of which around nine tenths are seen a single time; roughly 13% belongs to the top ten. Input material: peripheral blood. These receptors were obtained from a woman in her fifties or sixties with active COVID-19.

V gene TRBV5-1 combines with J gene TRBJ1-4; no definite D call. Trimming cost V 5 bases and J 5 bases, with 10 bases left between them. This CDR3 region has 13 residues. Germline CDR1 reads SGHRS; CDR2 reads YFSETQ. The CDR3 loop reads CASSFTVNEKLFF. The CDR3 region has the DNA TGCGCCAGCAGTTTTACAGTAAATGAAAAACTGTTTTTT.

This clone was found once. The J gene is TRBJ1-5, the V gene TRBV15; D is uncertain. V dropped 3 bases and J dropped 0 bases, with 6 bases sitting between them. The CDR3 is 14 amino acids. Germline lookup yields CDR1 LNHNV and CDR2 YYDKDF (reference sequence). CDR3 sequence (DNA): TGTGCCACCAGCAGCCGGGGTAGCAATCAGCCCCAGCATTTT. Protein: CATSSRGSNQPQHF.

The chain recombines TRBV4-1 with TRBJ1-1; perhaps TRBD1 as D (5 bases). CDR3 length: 13 amino acids. V dropped 4 bases and J dropped 5 bases, with 11 bases sitting between them. Germline CDR1 and CDR2: MGHRA and YSYEKL. The CDR3 region has the DNA TGCGCCAGCAGCCGGCAGGGAGGTACTGAAGCTTTCTTT. It is translated as CASSRQGGTEAFF.

This clone was counted a single time. The V call is TRBV5-6, the J call TRBJ1-4, with D uncertain. This CDR3 is 14 amino acids long. CDR1 is SGHDT and CDR2 is YYEEEE in the germline V gene. V was trimmed by 2 bases and J by 5 bases, leaving 10 bases between them. Here the CDR3 reads CASSLGGPNEKLFF. The DNA for the CDR3 is TGTGCCAGCAGCTTAGGAGGCCCCAATGAAAAACTGTTTTTT.

The J gene is TRBJ1-1, the V gene TRBV13; no clear D gene. V was pared by 3 bases and J by 1 base, with 9 bases between. The CDR3 has 14 amino acids. Looked up from germline, CDR1 is PRHDT and CDR2 is FYEKMQ (reference sequence). The CDR3 DNA reads as TGTGCCAGCAGCTTGGGGAGGGAGAACACTGAAGCTTTCTTT. Encoded protein: CASSLGRENTEAFF.

The chain couples TRBV5-1 to TRBJ1-2; TRBD1 matches at 7 bases. Germline loops: CDR1 SGHRS, CDR2 YFSETQ. V was clipped by 1 base and J by 8 bases; unmatched bases: 8. The CDR3 is made up of 14 amino acids. The CDR3 is CASSLRGPGEGYTF. CDR3 in DNA: TGCGCCAGCAGCTTGAGGGGGCCCGGAGAAGGCTACACCTTC.

CDR3 sequence (DNA): TGTGCCAGCAGCTTCAACTCCTACAATGAGCAGTTCTTC. Protein: CASSFNSYNEQFF. The gene calls are TRBV7-2 and TRBJ2-1; the D is unclear. CDR3 length equals 13 residues. V dropped 3 bases and J dropped 0 bases, with 3 bases sitting between them. Germline V gene data show CDR1 as SGHTA and CDR2 as FQGNSA.

The V and J genes are TRBV20-1 and TRBJ2-7; 7 nucleotides align to TRBD2. The V gene's germline CDR1 is DFQATT and CDR2 SNEGSKA (reference sequence). This CDR3 contains 14 residues. With V trimmed by 3 bases and J by 2 bases, 7 bases remained unmatched. The CDR3 loop is CSASFAGDPYEQYF. The CDR3 DNA sequence: TGCAGTGCTAGTTTCGCGGGGGACCCCTACGAGCAGTACTTC.